The T cell receptor (beta chain) under discussion was sequenced for a study of CD8 T cells in ankylosing spondylitis. Study-level findings and limits: Blood of patients with ankylosing spondylitis appeared to be characterized by a TCR beta motif of roughly eight highly homologous variants. Significantly higher representation of disease-linked clones was reported for matched ankylosing spondylitis synovial fluid. Reactive arthritis synovial fluid and blood were previously reported to contain some motif variants.

In its sample, this clonotype was seen many times. The antigen remains undetermined. Construction of TCR beta libraries was performed using quantitative 5'-RACE with molecular barcodes. TCRdb re-called the 5' RACE reads with MiXCR, one entry per CDR3 protein. This sample yields some 120,000 distinct CDR3 sequences, of which about 13% are seen a single time; around 3% belongs to the top ten. The sequence was obtained from a female donor with ankylosing spondylitis or in good health (not recorded which). The sequencing input was blood, either unsorted or a sorted T cell fraction (not recorded which).

CDR3 region: CASSYLGSTDTQYF. Here the CDR3 DNA reads TGTGCCAGCAGTTACTTAGGTTCCACAGATACGCAGTATTTT. The V and J genes are TRBV6-5 and TRBJ2-3; D is uncertain. The V end was cut by 1 base, the J end by 2 bases, with 7 bases between. This CDR3 comprises 14 residues. Germline V gene lookup returns CDR1 MNHEY and CDR2 SVGAGI.